This T cell receptor beta chain was sequenced during a study of T-cell reconstitution after alpha-beta-depleted transplantation in children. Construction of the TCRbeta library involved unique molecular identifiers. MiXCR was run by TCRdb on the PCR reads, yielding one entry per CDR3 protein. Here the sample spans hundreds of thousands of distinct CDR3 sequences, around 10% being singletons. Trimming took 4 bases from V and 4 from J; bases not matched to a gene: 11. Looked up from germline, CDR1 is MNHEY and CDR2 is SMNVEV (reference sequence). The CDR3 length is 19 residues. Notes on the study in general: Diversity of TCRbeta at day 60 was high in some patients, arising from surviving recipient T cells and thymic progenitors. Reportedly, alpha-beta T cells present about two months post-transplant originated from several hundred expanded clones of graft origin. Counts and diversity of T cells one year after transplant came mostly from newly produced T cells.

This clonotype has at least ten counts. The antigen remains undetermined. Sequences were derived from PBMCs, sampled before TCRalphabeta/CD19-depleted stem cell transplant. The genes are TRBV27 and TRBJ2-2, with 14 bases aligning to TRBD2. The receptor's source is a boy less than two years old with acute myeloid leukemia, due to receive a stem cell transplant. The CDR3 spells CASSSPGTSGSRGTGELFF. DNA for the CDR3: TGTGCCAGCAGTTCCCCCGGGACTAGCGGGAGTAGGGGCACCGGGGAGCTGTTTTTT.